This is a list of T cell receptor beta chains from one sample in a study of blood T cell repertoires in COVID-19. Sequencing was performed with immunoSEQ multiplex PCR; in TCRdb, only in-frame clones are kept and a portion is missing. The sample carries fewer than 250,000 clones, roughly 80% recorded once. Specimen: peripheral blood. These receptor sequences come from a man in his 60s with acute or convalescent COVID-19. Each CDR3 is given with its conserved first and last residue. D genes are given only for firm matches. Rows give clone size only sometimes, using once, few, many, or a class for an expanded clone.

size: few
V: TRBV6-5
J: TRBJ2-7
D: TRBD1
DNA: TGTGCCAGCACCCCGGGACAGGACCCCTACGAGCAGTACTTC
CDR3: CASTPGQDPYEQYF

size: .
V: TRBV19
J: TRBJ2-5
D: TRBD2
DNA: TGTGCCAGTAGTATGGCGGGGGGAAGCCAAGAGACCCAGTACTTC
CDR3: CASSMAGGSQETQYF

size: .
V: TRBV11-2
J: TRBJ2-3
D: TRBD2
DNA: TGTGCCAGCAGCTTTAGCGGGAGCAATTCAGATACGCAGTATTTT
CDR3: CASSFSGSNSDTQYF

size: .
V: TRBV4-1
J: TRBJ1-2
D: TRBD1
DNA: TGCGCCAGCAGCCAGCCCGGGACAGGGCGCAATGGTAACTATGGCTACACCTTC
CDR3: CASSQPGTGRNGNYGYTF

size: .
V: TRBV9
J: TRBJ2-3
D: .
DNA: TGTGCCAGCAGCGTATGGGGGGGCACAGATACGCAGTATTTT
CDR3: CASSVWGGTDTQYF

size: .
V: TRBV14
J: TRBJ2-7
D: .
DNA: TGTGCCAGCAGCCAAGAATGGACAACGACCTACGAGCAGTACTTC
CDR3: CASSQEWTTTYEQYF

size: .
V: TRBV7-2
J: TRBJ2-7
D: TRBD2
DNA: TGTGCCAGCAGCTCCACCCCGGGACTAGCCTCCGAGCAGTACTTC
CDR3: CASSSTPGLASEQYF

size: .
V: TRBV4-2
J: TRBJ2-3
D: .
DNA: TGTGCCAGCAGCCCCGGACACAGGGACACGGATACGCAGTATTTT
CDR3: CASSPGHRDTDTQYF

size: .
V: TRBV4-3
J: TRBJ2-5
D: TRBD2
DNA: TGCGCCAGCAGCCAAGCAAGGGGACTAGCGGGGCCTCAGACCCAGTACTTC
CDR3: CASSQARGLAGPQTQYF

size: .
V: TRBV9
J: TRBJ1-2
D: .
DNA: TGTGCCAGCAGCGAGAAAGTACGCGACTATGGCTACACCTTC
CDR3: CASSEKVRDYGYTF

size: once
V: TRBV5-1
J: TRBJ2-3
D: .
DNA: TGCGCCAGCACCCCCGCGGGTGGGGACACAGATACGCAGTATTTT
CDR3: CASTPAGGDTDTQYF

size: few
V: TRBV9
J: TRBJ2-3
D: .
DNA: TGTGCCAGCAGCGTGATGGGGGGAGGTGTAGATACGCAGTATTTT
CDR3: CASSVMGGGVDTQYF

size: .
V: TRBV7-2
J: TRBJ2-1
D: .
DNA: TGTGCCAGCAGCAGGATCCCCACAGGGGCGGGAAATGAGCAGTTCTTC
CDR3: CASSRIPTGAGNEQFF

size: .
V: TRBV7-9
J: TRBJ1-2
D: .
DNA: TGTGCCAGCAGCTCCCCTGTGGGGCTGGGCGGTGGCTACACCTTC
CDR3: CASSSPVGLGGGYTF

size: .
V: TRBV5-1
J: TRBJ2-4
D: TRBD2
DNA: TGCGCCAGCAGCACCGGACTAGCGGGAGATGTAGGGAACATTCAGTACTTC
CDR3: CASSTGLAGDVGNIQYF

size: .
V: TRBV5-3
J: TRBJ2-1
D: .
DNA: TGTGCCAGAAGCTTGACAGGGAATACATTCAATGAGCAGTTCTTC
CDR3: CARSLTGNTFNEQFF

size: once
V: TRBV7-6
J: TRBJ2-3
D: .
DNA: TGTGCCAGCAGCCCGATCCCCTTAGCGGTAGGCCTCACAGATACGCAGTATTTT
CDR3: CASSPIPLAVGLTDTQYF

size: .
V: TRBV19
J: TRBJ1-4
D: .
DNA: TGTGCCAGTAGCACGACGGCGGGCCATGAAAAACTGTTTTTT
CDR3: CASSTTAGHEKLFF

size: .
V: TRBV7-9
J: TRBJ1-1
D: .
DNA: TGTGCCAGCAGTCCCTTACAAGGGGGTCGCACTGAAGCTTTCTTT
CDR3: CASSPLQGGRTEAFF

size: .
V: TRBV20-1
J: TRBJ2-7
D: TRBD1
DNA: TGCAGTGCTAGTGGGGACAGCCTTCTTTACGAGCAGTACTTC
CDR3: CSASGDSLLYEQYF

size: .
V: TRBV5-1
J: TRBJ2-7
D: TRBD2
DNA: TGCGCCAGCAGCACGGGAGGGGGGCAGGACTACGAGCAGTACTTC
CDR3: CASSTGGGQDYEQYF

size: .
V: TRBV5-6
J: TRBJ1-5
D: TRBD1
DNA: TGTGCCAGCAGCTTGATGGACAGGGGATATCAGCCCCAGCATTTT
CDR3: CASSLMDRGYQPQHF

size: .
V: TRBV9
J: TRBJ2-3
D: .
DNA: TGTGCCAGCAGCCCCCAGACGGGGGATACGCAGTATTTT
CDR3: CASSPQTGDTQYF

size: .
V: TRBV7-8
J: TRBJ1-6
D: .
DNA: TGTGCCAGCAGCCCGAGGGACACCAATAATTCACCCCTCCACTTT
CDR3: CASSPRDTNNSPLHF

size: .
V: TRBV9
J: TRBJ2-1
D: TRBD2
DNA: TGTGCCAGCAGTCCTGGGACTAGCGGGATTCGGGAGCAGTTCTTC
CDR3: CASSPGTSGIREQFF

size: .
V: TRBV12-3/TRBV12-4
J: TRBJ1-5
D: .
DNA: TGTGCCAGCAGCACACGGGTTGATCAGCCCCAGCATTTT
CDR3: CASSTRVDQPQHF

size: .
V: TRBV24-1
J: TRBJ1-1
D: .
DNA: TGTGCCACCAGTGATTCACGCAGGGGCGACACTGAAGCTTTCTTT
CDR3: CATSDSRRGDTEAFF

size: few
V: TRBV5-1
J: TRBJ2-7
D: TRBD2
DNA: TGCGCCAGCAGCCGACTAGCGAGCTCCTACGAGCAGTACTTC
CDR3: CASSRLASSYEQYF

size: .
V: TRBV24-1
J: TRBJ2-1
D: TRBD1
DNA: TGTGCCACCAGTGATTTAATAAACCGGGACAGCACCTACAATGAGCAGTTCTTC
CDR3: CATSDLINRDSTYNEQFF

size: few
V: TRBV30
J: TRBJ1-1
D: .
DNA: TGTGCCTGGAGGGGGGGATCGGCCGAAGCTTTCTTT
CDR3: CAWRGGSAEAFF

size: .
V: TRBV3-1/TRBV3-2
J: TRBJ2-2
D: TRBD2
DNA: TGTGCCAGCAGCCACCTAGCGGGTCGGGCCGGGGAGCTGTTTTTT
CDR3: CASSHLAGRAGELFF

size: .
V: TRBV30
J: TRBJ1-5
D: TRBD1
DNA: TGTGCCTGGAGTTTAGGACAGGGCAATCAGCCCCAGCATTTT
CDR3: CAWSLGQGNQPQHF

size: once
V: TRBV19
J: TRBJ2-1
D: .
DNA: TGTGCCAGTAGTATGGGCCTGGCCCCCTACAATGAGCAGTTCTTC
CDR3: CASSMGLAPYNEQFF

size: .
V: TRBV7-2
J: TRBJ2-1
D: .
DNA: TGTGCCAGCAGCGCCGTCTATAGCTCCTACAATGAGCAGTTCTTC
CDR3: CASSAVYSSYNEQFF

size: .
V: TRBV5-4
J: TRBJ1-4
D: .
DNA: TGTGCCAGCAGCCCGACCGCAGGACTTTCCGAAAAACTGTTTTTT
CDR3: CASSPTAGLSEKLFF

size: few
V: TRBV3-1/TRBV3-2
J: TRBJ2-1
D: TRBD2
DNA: TGTGCCAGCAGCCAAGCCCTAGCGGCCACCTACAATGAGCAGTTCTTC
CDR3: CASSQALAATYNEQFF

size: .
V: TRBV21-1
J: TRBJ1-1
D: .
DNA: TGTGCCAGCAGCGCCCCGGGACGGGCTGTCGGAGGGGCTGAAGCTTTCTTT
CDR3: CASSAPGRAVGGAEAFF

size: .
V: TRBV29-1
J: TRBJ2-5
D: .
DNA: TGCAGCGTTGAAGTCTACGAGACCCAGTACTTC
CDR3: CSVEVYETQYF

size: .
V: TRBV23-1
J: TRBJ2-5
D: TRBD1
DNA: TGCGCCAGCAGTCAGGAGACAGGGCCGCAAGAGACCCAGTACTTC
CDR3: CASSQETGPQETQYF

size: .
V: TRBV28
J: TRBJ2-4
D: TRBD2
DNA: TGTGCCAGCAGCTCCGGGGGGGACGCCAAAAACATTCAGTACTTC
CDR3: CASSSGGDAKNIQYF

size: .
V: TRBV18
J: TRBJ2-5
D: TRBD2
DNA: TGTGCCAGCTCACTCTTGAAGCGGGGGGGCCCCCAGACCCAGTACTTC
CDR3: CASSLLKRGGPQTQYF

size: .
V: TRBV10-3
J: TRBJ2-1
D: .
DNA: TGTGCCATCAAGTCCGACCGCCTAGCCAGTATTTACAATGAGCAGTTCTTC
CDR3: CAIKSDRLASIYNEQFF

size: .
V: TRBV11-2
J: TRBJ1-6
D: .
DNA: TGTGCCAGCAGACCAGGACAGATTAATTCACCCCTCCACTTT
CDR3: CASRPGQINSPLHF

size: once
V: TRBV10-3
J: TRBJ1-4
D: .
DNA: TGTGCCATCTGTCCAGGGGCTAATGAAAAACTGTTTTTT
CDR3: CAICPGANEKLFF

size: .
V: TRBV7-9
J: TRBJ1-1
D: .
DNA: TGTGCCAGCAGCTTAGAAGGGGGTGTGGGGCACACTGAAGCTTTCTTT
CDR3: CASSLEGGVGHTEAFF

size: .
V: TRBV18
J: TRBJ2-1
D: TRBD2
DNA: TGTGCCAGCTCACCAGGGGGGGAAAGTGAGCAGTTCTTC
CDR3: CASSPGGESEQFF

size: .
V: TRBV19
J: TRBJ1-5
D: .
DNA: TGTGCCAGTAAACGGGAGTGGGATCAGCCCCAGCATTTT
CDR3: CASKREWDQPQHF

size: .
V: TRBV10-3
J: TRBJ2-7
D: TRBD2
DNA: TGTGCCATCAGTGAGTCCCCGGGCGGGGGGGTTAGACACGAGCAGTACTTC
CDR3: CAISESPGGGVRHEQYF

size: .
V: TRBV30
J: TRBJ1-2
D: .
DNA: TGTGCCTGGGCTCCAGGGGACATAGGGGGCTACACCTTC
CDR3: CAWAPGDIGGYTF

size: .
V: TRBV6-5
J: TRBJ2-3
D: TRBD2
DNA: TGTGCCAGCAGGCTAGCGGGAGGAAGGACAGATACGCAGTATTTT
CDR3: CASRLAGGRTDTQYF

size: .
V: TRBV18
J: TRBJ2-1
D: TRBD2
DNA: TGTGCCAGCTCACCGCAAGGACTAGCGGCCTACAATGAGCAGTTCTTC
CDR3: CASSPQGLAAYNEQFF

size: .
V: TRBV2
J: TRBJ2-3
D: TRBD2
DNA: TGTGCCAGCAGTGTGGGGACTAGCCATTACACAGATACGCAGTATTTT
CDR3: CASSVGTSHYTDTQYF

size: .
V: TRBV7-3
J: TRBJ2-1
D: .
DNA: TGTGCCAGCAGCTTAGCCGAACTCAATGAGCAGTTCTTC
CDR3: CASSLAELNEQFF

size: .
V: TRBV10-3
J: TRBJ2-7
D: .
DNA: TGTGCCATCAGTGACCTGGGCGAGGGTTGGCCGAAAACCTACGAGCAGTACTTC
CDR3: CAISDLGEGWPKTYEQYF

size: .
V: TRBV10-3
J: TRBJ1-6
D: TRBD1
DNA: TGTGCCATCAGGGGTGGACAGGGCGCGCCTCCCCTCCACTTT
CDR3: CAIRGGQGAPPLHF

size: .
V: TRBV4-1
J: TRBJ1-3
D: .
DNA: TGCGCCAGCAGCCCTAAGGGAAACACCATATATTTT
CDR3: CASSPKGNTIYF

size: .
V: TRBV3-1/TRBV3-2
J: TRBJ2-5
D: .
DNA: TGTGCCAGCAGCCGCGGGGGCCTCTTTAACTTC
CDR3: CASSRGGLFNF